These 30 T cell receptor beta chains originate from one sample sequenced in a study of T-cell reconstitution after alpha-beta-depleted transplantation in children. Unique molecular identifiers tagged the TCRbeta library. TCRdb fed the PCR reads into MiXCR, producing one record per CDR3 protein. The repertoire holds 500,000 or so distinct CDR3 sequences, with approximately 32% as singletons. Sample: PBMCs from the stem cell graft donor, taken from the stem cell graft. The receptors shown here come from a human donor who donated a stem cell graft to a child with aplastic anemia.

The chain employs TRBV4-1 and TRBJ1-5; 10 bases fit TRBD1. The CDR3 totals 18 residues. CDR1 is MGHRA, CDR2 YSYEKL, per germline. V was clipped by 3 bases and J by 7 bases; unmatched bases: 15. The CDR3 sequence: CASSQETGGWGEKQPQHF. The CDR3 region has the DNA TGCGCCAGCAGCCAGGAGACAGGGGGCTGGGGTGAAAAGCAGCCCCAGCATTTT.

CDR3 DNA: TGTGCCAGCAGCGCCTCCCGCAGGGTCACTGAAGCTTTCTTT. Amino acids: CASSASRRVTEAFF. The chain is built from TRBV9 and TRBJ1-1; possibly TRBD1 for D (5 bases). Trimming removed 3 bases at V and 4 bases at J, with 13 bases between. The CDR3 is 14 amino acids. The V gene's germline CDR1 is SGDLS and CDR2 YYNGEE.

The genes are TRBV29-1 and TRBJ1-1; 8 nucleotides match TRBD1. CDR1 and CDR2 (germline): SQVTM, ANQGSEA. The length of the CDR3 is 14 residues. Unmatched junction bases numbered 8, after V lost 7 bases and J lost 1 base. CDR3 sequence reads: CSARQGMGNTEAFF. For the CDR3, the DNA is TGCAGCGCTAGACAGGGGATGGGGAACACTGAAGCTTTCTTT.

V and J are TRBV15 and TRBJ2-5; no definite D call. This CDR3 has 14 residues. The V end lost 0 bases, the J end lost 5 bases, and 10 bases lay between the germline ends. CDR1 and CDR2 (germline): LNHNV, YYDKDF (reference sequence). The CDR3 DNA follows: TGTGCCACCAGCAGAGAACTATACGGGGAGACCCAGTACTTC. Translated: CATSRELYGETQYF.

This chain connects TRBV7-4 to TRBJ2-7; no clear D. Germline CDR1 is SGHVT and CDR2 is SQSDAQ. This CDR3 has 12 amino acids. Deletions cut 1 base from V and 7 bases from J, with 8 bases between. The CDR3 region is CASSLVGWEQYV. CDR3 DNA sequence: TGTGCCAGCAGCTTAGTTGGATGGGAGCAGTACGTC.

CDR3 residues: CASGLVLTGASPGQETQYF. In DNA form, the CDR3 reads TGTGCTAGTGGTTTGGTACTGACAGGGGCCTCGCCGGGCCAAGAGACCCAGTACTTC. The J gene is TRBJ2-5, the V gene TRBV12-5; 8 nucleotides align to TRBD1. With V trimmed by 0 bases and J by 1 base, 13 bases remained unmatched. From germline, CDR1 is LGHNT and CDR2 FRNRAP. The CDR3 is made up of 19 amino acids.

This clonotype was counted a few times. The chain combines TRBV28 with TRBJ1-4; D is uncertain. CDR1 and CDR2 (germline): MDHEN, SYDVKM. The CDR3 sequence is 11 residues long. The V gene lost 6 bases and the J gene lost 4 bases, with 3 bases spanning the gap. The CDR3 sequence: CASSFNEKLFF. The CDR3 region has the DNA TGTGCCAGCAGCTTTAATGAAAAACTGTTTTTT.

This clonotype was seen a few times. The chain is built from TRBV7-8 and TRBJ2-3; 7 nucleotides agree with TRBD2. CDR3 size: 15 residues. The V gene end was trimmed by 2 bases and the J gene end by 4 bases; junction bases not matched to a gene: 6. Germline V lookup: CDR1 SGHVS, CDR2 FQNEAQ. The CDR3 DNA is TGTGCCAGCAGCTTAAATCAGCGGGAAGCAGATACGCAGTATTTT. Translation: CASSLNQREADTQYF.

This chain's CDR3 is CASSVGGTDLYEQYF. The DNA for the CDR3 is TGTGCCAGCAGCGTGGGCGGGACCGACCTCTACGAGCAGTACTTC. This sequence joins TRBV9 and TRBJ2-7, with D tentatively TRBD2 (6 bases). The CDR3 has 15 amino acids. Trimming took off 2 bases at V and 3 bases at J, with 15 bases between the two ends. Germline CDR1 and CDR2: SGDLS and YYNGEE.

This clonotype was detected a few times. The gene calls are TRBV6-2 or TRBV6-3 and TRBJ2-1; no reliable D call. Deletions cut 4 bases from V and 5 bases from J, with 15 bases between. This CDR3 comprises 15 residues. Germline CDR1 and CDR2: MNHEY and SVGEGT. The CDR3 sequence is CASSWARLRDNEQFF. CDR3 nucleotides: TGTGCCAGCAGTTGGGCCCGTCTTAGGGACAATGAGCAGTTCTTC.

At least ten counts were recorded for this clonotype. V usage is TRBV12-3 or TRBV12-4 and J usage is TRBJ2-5, with D tentatively TRBD1 (6 bases). The CDR3 contains 11 residues. Between the trimmed V and J ends, which lost 3 bases and 10 bases, there was a span of 9 bases. The CDR3 DNA reads as TGTGCCAGCAGTTTCCGGGACAACCAGTACTTC. Its translation is CASSFRDNQYF.

This clonotype was recorded at least ten times. In DNA, the CDR3 is TGCAGTGCTAGAGGGCCCCGGAGTGCTTTCTTT. Encoded protein: CSARGPRSAFF. This rearrangement joins TRBV20-1 to TRBJ1-1; D remains unclear. The germline CDR1 and CDR2 sequences are DFQATT and SNEGSKA (reference sequence). This CDR3 is 11 amino acids long. Trimming pared 1 base from V and 11 bases from J, leaving 11 bases between.

This chain links TRBV7-8 with TRBJ2-1, with TRBD2 matching over 15 bases. V lost 5 bases, J lost 1 base, and 12 bases stayed unmatched. The CDR3 has 20 residues. CDR1 is SGHVS, CDR2 FQNEAQ, per germline. The CDR3: CASSPGLAGGPLLSYNEQFF. Written as DNA, the CDR3 is TGTGCCAGCAGCCCCGGACTAGCGGGAGGGCCCTTGTTGTCCTACAATGAGCAGTTCTTC.

The chain uses TRBV3-1 and TRBJ2-1, with 7 bases matching TRBD2. This CDR3 has 16 residues. The V gene end was trimmed by 4 bases and the J gene end by 2 bases; junction bases not matched to a gene: 8. CDR1 and CDR2 (germline): LGHDT, YNNKEL (reference sequence). CDR3 residues: CASSPLSSGPYNEQFF. CDR3 bases: TGTGCCAGCAGCCCACTCTCTAGCGGACCCTACAATGAGCAGTTCTTC.

This clonotype was detected only a few times. The V and J genes are TRBV15 and TRBJ2-4, with 7 bases lining up with TRBD1. CDR3 length equals 12 residues. Germline lookup yields CDR1 LNHNV and CDR2 YYDKDF (reference sequence). The V gene end was trimmed by 4 bases and the J gene end by 14 bases; junction bases not matched to a gene: 8. The CDR3 DNA sequence: TGTGCCACCAGCACAGGACAGGCGACGGAGTACTTC. Protein sequence: CATSTGQATEYF.

The gene calls are TRBV7-6 and TRBJ1-3, with D possibly matching TRBD1 (5 bases). V lost 3 bases, J lost 2 bases, and 14 bases lay in between. CDR1 and CDR2 (germline): SGHVS, FNYEAQ. The CDR3 length is 16 residues. CDR3 in amino acids: CASSFRNGGPGNTIYF. CDR3 DNA sequence: TGTGCCAGCAGCTTTCGCAACGGGGGACCTGGAAACACCATATATTTT.

The CDR3 loop is CASSLTGTSGRVSEQFF. As DNA, the CDR3 is TGTGCCAGCAGCTTGACCGGGACTAGCGGGAGGGTGAGTGAGCAGTTCTTC. V usage is TRBV7-2 and J usage is TRBJ2-1; 16 bases line up with TRBD2. The CDR3 loop spans 17 amino acids. Germline V gene lookup returns CDR1 SGHTA and CDR2 FQGNSA. Trimming at V came to 3 bases and at J to 9 bases, leaving 8 bases not matched to a gene.

This clonotype was detected a few times. The chain links TRBV7-2 to TRBJ2-3, with 11 positions matching TRBD2. V shed 4 bases and J 6 bases; nucleotides not matched to a gene: 12. The CDR3 totals 17 residues. Germline V gives CDR1 SGHTA, CDR2 FQGNSA. CDR3 in amino acids: CASSSRLAGSKSDTQYF. The DNA for the CDR3 is TGTGCCAGCAGCTCCAGACTAGCGGGATCCAAATCCGATACGCAGTATTTT.

This chain links TRBV27 with TRBJ2-1; no clear D. The CDR3 is 16 residues long. The germline V and J ends were trimmed by 5 bases and 4 bases, with 18 bases remaining between them. Germline loops: CDR1 MNHEY, CDR2 SMNVEV (reference sequence). CDR3 sequence: CASSPNRPTLYNEQFF. For the CDR3, the DNA is TGTGCCAGCAGTCCTAACCGGCCTACGTTATACAATGAGCAGTTCTTC.

This clonotype was observed a few times. The DNA of the CDR3 is TGCAGCGTCCGGGACAGGGAGGGAGAGCAGTTCTTC. Translated: CSVRDREGEQFF. This chain links TRBV29-1 with TRBJ2-1, with TRBD1 matching over 9 bases. The V gene end was trimmed by 6 bases and the J gene end by 10 bases; junction bases not matched to a gene: 7. This CDR3 spans 12 amino acids. CDR1 SQVTM and CDR2 ANQGSEA come from the germline V gene.

This clonotype was counted once. The chain couples TRBV29-1 to TRBJ2-2; D uncertain. Trimming left V 4 bases short and J 13 bases short, with 13 bases between. Looked up from germline, CDR1 is SQVTM and CDR2 is ANQGSEA. This CDR3 region has 11 residues. CDR3 DNA sequence: TGCAGCGTTGGTGACATCGGGCGGCTGTTTTTT. This translates into CSVGDIGRLFF.

This clonotype was seen a few times. The rearrangement uses TRBV30 and TRBJ2-1; no reliable D call. V dropped 0 bases and J dropped 7 bases, with 7 bases sitting between them. Per germline, CDR1 GTSNPN and CDR2 SVGIG (reference sequence). CDR3 length equals 12 residues. This CDR3 is CAWSVLPNEQFF. CDR3 DNA: TGTGCCTGGAGTGTACTGCCTAATGAGCAGTTCTTC.

This clonotype was seen only a few times. The CDR3 sequence: CASSSQLQRSYGYTF. DNA of the CDR3: TGTGCCAGCAGTTCACAGCTACAGAGAAGCTATGGCTACACCTTC. The chain carries TRBV6-2 or TRBV6-3 and TRBJ1-2; D unclear. V shed 4 bases and J shed 4 bases, with 16 bases lying between them. The germline CDR1 and CDR2 sequences are MNHEY and SVGEGT. This CDR3 comprises 15 residues.

This clonotype showed up just a few times. The V and J genes are TRBV5-4 and TRBJ1-6; D uncertain. Germline V gene lookup returns CDR1 SGHNT and CDR2 YYREEE (reference sequence). Trimming cost V 4 bases and J 6 bases, with 14 bases left between them. This CDR3 contains 15 residues. Here the CDR3 reads CASSLEEQPNSPLHF. The CDR3 nucleotides read TGTGCCAGCAGCCTAGAGGAACAACCTAATTCACCCCTCCACTTT.

This clonotype was counted ten times or more. The chain employs TRBV12-3 or TRBV12-4 and TRBJ1-5; 8 positions agree with TRBD1. Germline trimming cut 5 bases from V and 7 bases from J; bases unmatched to any gene: 7. The CDR3 covers 14 residues. In nucleotides, the CDR3 is TGTGCCAGCAGTCCTACAGGGGGGTACCAGCCCCAGCATTTT. Its protein is CASSPTGGYQPQHF.

The sample holds a few counts of this clonotype. V usage is TRBV30 and J usage is TRBJ2-3; 11 nucleotides agree with TRBD2. The V and J ends lost 1 base and 3 bases, in that order; junction bases with no gene match: 6. The length of the CDR3 is 16 residues. CDR1 GTSNPN and CDR2 SVGIG come from the germline V gene (reference sequence). For the CDR3, the DNA is TGTGCCTGGAGTGATCGACTAGCGGGAATAACAGATACGCAGTATTTT. It translates to CAWSDRLAGITDTQYF. Variable domain in full (rest from reference TRBV30 and TRBJ2-3): SQTIHQWPATLVQPVGSPLSLECTVEGTSNPNLYWYRQAAGRGLQLLFYSVGIGQISSEVPQNLSASRPQDRQFILSSKKLLLSDSGFYLCAWSDRLAGITDTQYFGPGTRLTVL.

The gene calls are TRBV19 and TRBJ2-1, with TRBD2 identical over 7 bases. The CDR3 runs to 16 residues. After removal of 3 bases from V and 2 bases from J, the junction contained 7 bases not matched to a gene. The germline V gene encodes CDR1 LNHDA and CDR2 SQIVND (reference sequence). CDR3 DNA sequence: TGTGCCAGTAGTATCGCGGCGGGAGTCCCCTACAATGAGCAGTTCTTC. Its protein product is CASSIAAGVPYNEQFF. The variable domain in full, completed from reference TRBV19 and TRBJ2-1, reads DGGITQSPKYLFRKEGQNVTLSCEQNLNHDAMYWYRQDPGQGLRLIYYSQIVNDFQKGDIAEGYSVSREKKESFPLTVTSAQKNPTAFYLCASSIAAGVPYNEQFFGPGTRLTVL.

The chain couples TRBV3-1 to TRBJ1-1; D gene ambiguous. V was pared by 1 base and J by 2 bases, with 11 bases between. The germline gives CDR1 LGHDT, CDR2 YNNKEL (reference sequence). The CDR3 is 15 amino acids. CDR3 amino acids: CASSQVAGPNTEAFF. The CDR3 DNA follows: TGTGCCAGCAGCCAAGTGGCAGGACCCAACACTGAAGCTTTCTTT. Variable domain in full (rest from reference TRBV3-1 and TRBJ1-1): DTAVSQTPKYLVTQMGNDKSIKCEQNLGHDTMYWYKQDSKKFLKIMFSYNNKELIINETVPNRFSPKSPDKAHLNLHINSLELGDSAVYFCASSQVAGPNTEAFFGQGTRLTVV.

This chain connects TRBV7-9 to TRBJ1-2; the D gene is possibly TRBD1 (6 bases). CDR1 SEHNR and CDR2 FQNEAQ come from the germline V gene (reference sequence). The CDR3 runs 16 residues. Trimming removed 6 bases at V and 4 bases at J, with 21 bases between. This CDR3 is CASSKITGHLSYGYTF. CDR3 DNA: TGTGCCAGCAGTAAAATAACGGGACACCTTTCCTATGGCTACACCTTC.

The chain links TRBV12-3 or TRBV12-4 to TRBJ2-6; 8 bases match TRBD1. The CDR3 has 17 residues. With V trimmed by 5 bases and J by 0 bases, 6 bases remained unmatched. The CDR3 DNA reads TGTGCCAGCAGTCAGGGGGCGAGGCGCTCTGGGGCCAACGTCCTGACTTTC. It is translated as CASSQGARRSGANVLTF.